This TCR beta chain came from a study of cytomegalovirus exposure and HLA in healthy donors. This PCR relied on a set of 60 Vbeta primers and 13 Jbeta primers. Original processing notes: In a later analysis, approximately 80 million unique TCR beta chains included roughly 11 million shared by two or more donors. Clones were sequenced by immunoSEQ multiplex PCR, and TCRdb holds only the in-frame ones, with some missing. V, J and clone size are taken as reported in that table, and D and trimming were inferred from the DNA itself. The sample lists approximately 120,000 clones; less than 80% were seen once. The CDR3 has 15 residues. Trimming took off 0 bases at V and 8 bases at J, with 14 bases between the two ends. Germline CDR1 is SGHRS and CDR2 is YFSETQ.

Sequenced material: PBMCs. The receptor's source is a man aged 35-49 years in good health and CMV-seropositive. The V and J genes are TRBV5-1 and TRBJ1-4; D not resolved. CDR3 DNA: TGCGCCAGCAGCTTGGAGGGCACGCGGGAGGAAAAACTGTTTTTT. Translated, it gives CASSLEGTREEKLFF.